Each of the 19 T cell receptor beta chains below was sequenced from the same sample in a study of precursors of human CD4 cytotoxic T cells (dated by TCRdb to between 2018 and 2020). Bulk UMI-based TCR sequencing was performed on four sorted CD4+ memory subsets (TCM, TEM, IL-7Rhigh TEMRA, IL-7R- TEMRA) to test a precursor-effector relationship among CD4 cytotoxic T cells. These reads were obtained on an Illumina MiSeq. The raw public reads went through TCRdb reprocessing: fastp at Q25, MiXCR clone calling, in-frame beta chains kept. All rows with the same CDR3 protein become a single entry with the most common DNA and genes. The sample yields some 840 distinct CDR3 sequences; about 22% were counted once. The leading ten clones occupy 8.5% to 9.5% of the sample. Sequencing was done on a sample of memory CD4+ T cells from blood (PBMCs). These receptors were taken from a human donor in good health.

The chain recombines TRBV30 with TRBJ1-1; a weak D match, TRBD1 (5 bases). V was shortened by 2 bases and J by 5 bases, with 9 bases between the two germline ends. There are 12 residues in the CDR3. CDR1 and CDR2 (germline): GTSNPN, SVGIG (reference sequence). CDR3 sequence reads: CAWSPGRTEAFF. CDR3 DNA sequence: TGTGCCTGGAGTCCAGGGAGAACTGAAGCTTTCTTT.

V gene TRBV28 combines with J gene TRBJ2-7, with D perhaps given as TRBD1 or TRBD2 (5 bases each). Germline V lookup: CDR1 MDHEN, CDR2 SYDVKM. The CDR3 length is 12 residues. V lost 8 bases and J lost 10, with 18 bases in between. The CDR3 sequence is CASHKGRLGQYF. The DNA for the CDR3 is TGTGCCAGCCATAAGGGACGGCTGGGCCAGTACTTC.

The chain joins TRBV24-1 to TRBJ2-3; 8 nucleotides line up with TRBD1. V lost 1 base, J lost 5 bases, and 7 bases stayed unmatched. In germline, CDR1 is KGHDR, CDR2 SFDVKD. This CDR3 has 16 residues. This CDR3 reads CATSDFGRGREDTQYF. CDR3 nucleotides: TGTGCCACCAGTGATTTTGGCAGGGGGCGGGAAGATACGCAGTATTTT.

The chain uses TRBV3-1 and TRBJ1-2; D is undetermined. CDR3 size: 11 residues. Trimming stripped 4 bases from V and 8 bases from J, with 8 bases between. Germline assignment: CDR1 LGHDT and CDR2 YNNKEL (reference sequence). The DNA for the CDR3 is TGTGCCAGCAGCCGCCGAGGGGGCTACACCTTC. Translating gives CASSRRGGYTF.

CDR3 sequence (DNA): TGCAGTGCTAGTTCTTCGGCAGCGAGCTCCTACGAGCAGTACTTC. This translates into CSASSSAASSYEQYF. This rearrangement joins TRBV20-1 to TRBJ2-7; D is ambiguous. V lost 3 bases, J lost 0 bases, and 15 bases lay in between. The CDR3 has 15 residues. Germline V lookup: CDR1 DFQATT, CDR2 SNEGSKA (reference sequence).

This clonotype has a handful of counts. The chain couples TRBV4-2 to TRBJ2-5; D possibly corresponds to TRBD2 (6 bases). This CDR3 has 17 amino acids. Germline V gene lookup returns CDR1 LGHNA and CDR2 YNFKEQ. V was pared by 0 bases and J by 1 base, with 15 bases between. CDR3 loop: CASSQERLGSGQETQYF. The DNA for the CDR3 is TGTGCCAGCAGCCAAGAAAGACTAGGATCCGGCCAAGAGACCCAGTACTTC.

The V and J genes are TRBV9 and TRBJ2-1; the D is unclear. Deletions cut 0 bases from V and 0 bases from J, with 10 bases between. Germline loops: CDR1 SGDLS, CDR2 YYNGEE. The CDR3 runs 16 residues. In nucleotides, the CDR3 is TGTGCCAGCAGCGTAGCGGGTAGTAGCTCCTACAATGAGCAGTTCTTC. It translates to CASSVAGSSSYNEQFF.

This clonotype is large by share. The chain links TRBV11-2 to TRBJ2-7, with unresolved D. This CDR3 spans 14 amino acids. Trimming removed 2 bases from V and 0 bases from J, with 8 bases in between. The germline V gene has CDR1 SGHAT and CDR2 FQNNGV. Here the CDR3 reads CASSLTDSSYEQYF. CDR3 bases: TGTGCCAGCAGCTTAACGGATAGCTCCTACGAGCAGTACTTC.

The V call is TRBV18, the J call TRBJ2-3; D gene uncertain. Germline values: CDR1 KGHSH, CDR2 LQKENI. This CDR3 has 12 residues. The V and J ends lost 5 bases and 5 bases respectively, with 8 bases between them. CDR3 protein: CASSSTKDTQYF. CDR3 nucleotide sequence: TGTGCCAGCTCATCAACTAAAGATACGCAGTATTTT.

CDR3 in amino acids: CSATPEGSETQYF. In nucleotides, the CDR3 is TGCAGTGCCACCCCCGAGGGGAGTGAGACCCAGTACTTC. The V call is TRBV20-1, the J call TRBJ2-5; D is perhaps TRBD1 or TRBD2 (5 bases each). Germline-derived CDR1 and CDR2 are DFQATT and SNEGSKA (reference sequence). The CDR3 contains 13 residues. V dropped 6 bases and J dropped 5 bases, with 16 bases sitting between them.

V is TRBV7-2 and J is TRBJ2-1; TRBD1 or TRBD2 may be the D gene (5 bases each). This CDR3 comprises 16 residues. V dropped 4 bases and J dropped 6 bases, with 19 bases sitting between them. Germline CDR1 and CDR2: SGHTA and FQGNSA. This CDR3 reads CASSSGPAANTNEQFF. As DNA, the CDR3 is TGTGCCAGCAGCTCAGGGCCAGCGGCTAACACCAATGAGCAGTTCTTC.

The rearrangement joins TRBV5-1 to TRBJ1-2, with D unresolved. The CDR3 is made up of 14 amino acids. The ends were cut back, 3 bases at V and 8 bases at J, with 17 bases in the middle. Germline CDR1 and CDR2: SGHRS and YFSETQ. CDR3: CASSSPEGYGGYTF. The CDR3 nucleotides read TGCGCCAGCAGCTCCCCGGAGGGCTACGGCGGCTACACCTTC.

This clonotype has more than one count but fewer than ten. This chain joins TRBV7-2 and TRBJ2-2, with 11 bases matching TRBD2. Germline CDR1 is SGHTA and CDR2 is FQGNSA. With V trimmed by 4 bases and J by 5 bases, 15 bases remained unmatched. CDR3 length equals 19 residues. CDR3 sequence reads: CASSSLGVGASGRTGELFF. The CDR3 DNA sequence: TGTGCCAGCAGCTCCCTGGGGGTTGGGGCTAGCGGGAGGACCGGGGAGCTGTTTTTT.

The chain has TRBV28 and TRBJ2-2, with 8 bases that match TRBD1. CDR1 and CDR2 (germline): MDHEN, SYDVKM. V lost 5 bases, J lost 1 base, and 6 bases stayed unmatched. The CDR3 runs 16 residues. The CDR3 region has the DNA TGTGCCAGCAGTCCTCAGGGGGCAGGGAACACCGGGGAGCTGTTTTTT. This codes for CASSPQGAGNTGELFF.

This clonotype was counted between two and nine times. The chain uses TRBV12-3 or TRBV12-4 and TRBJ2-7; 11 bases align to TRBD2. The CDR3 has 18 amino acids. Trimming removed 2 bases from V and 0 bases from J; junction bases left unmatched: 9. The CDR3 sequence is CASSLWGASGRSSYEQYF. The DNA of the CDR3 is TGTGCCAGCAGTTTATGGGGGGCTAGCGGGAGGAGCTCCTACGAGCAGTACTTC.

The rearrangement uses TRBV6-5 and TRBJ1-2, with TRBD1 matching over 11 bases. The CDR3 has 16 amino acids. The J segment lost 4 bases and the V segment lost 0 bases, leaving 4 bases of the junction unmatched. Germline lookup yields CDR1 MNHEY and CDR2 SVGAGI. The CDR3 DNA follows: TGTGCCAGCAGTTACTCTCGGACAGGGGGCGGCTATGGCTACACCTTC. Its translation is CASSYSRTGGGYGYTF.

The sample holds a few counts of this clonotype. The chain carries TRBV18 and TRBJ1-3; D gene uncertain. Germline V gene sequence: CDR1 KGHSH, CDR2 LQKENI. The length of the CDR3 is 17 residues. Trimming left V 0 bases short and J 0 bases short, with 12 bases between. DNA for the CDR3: TGTGCCAGCTCACCACCTTCCGGACGGAACTCTGGAAACACCATATATTTT. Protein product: CASSPPSGRNSGNTIYF.

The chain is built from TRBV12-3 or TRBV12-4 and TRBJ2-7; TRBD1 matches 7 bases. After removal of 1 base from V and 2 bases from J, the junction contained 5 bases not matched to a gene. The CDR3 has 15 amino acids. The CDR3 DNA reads TGTGCCAGCAGTTTAGAGGGGGCAGGGCCCTACGAGCAGTACTTC. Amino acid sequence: CASSLEGAGPYEQYF.

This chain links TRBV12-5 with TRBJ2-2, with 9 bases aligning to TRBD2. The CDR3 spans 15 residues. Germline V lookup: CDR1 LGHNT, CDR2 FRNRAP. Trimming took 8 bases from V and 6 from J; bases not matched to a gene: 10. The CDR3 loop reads CASCEGLAESGELFF. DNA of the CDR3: TGTGCTAGTTGTGAGGGACTAGCCGAGTCCGGGGAGCTGTTTTTT.